A selection of T cell receptor beta chains follows, all from one sample in a study of tumor-infiltrating lymphocytes in oesophageal squamous cell carcinoma. TCRdb redid the calling of the PCR reads with MiXCR, one entry per CDR3 protein. The sample yields roughly 10,000 distinct CDR3 sequences, roughly three fifths seen once. Sequenced: esophageal tumor tissue. These receptors came from a female donor with esophageal squamous cell carcinoma. Both conserved end residues are part of each CDR3. D genes are given only for firm matches. Where a row states a size, it is once, few, many or the class of an expanded clone; other rows omit it.

abundance: -
j_gene: TRBJ2-1
v_gene: TRBV7-8
d_gene: -
CDR3aa: CASSLHNEQFF
CDR3nt: TGTGCCAGCAGCCTTCACAATGAGCAGTTCTTC

abundance: -
j_gene: TRBJ2-1
v_gene: TRBV7-3
d_gene: TRBD2
CDR3aa: CASSLTSGGINEQFF
CDR3nt: TGTGCCAGCAGCTTAACTAGCGGGGGTATCAATGAGCAGTTCTTC

abundance: -
j_gene: TRBJ2-7
v_gene: TRBV12-3/TRBV12-4
d_gene: TRBD2
CDR3aa: CASRRNLAGDEQYF
CDR3nt: TGTGCCAGCAGGCGTAACCTAGCGGGAGACGAGCAGTACTTC

abundance: -
j_gene: TRBJ2-3
v_gene: TRBV7-8
d_gene: TRBD2
CDR3aa: CASSLETSGPSTDTQYF
CDR3nt: TGTGCCAGCAGCTTGGAGACTAGCGGCCCAAGCACAGATACGCAGTATTTT

abundance: large
j_gene: TRBJ2-1
v_gene: TRBV12-3/TRBV12-4
d_gene: -
CDR3aa: CASSYVSSYNEQFF
CDR3nt: TGTGCCAGCAGTTACGTCAGCTCCTACAATGAGCAGTTCTTC

abundance: few
j_gene: TRBJ2-4
v_gene: TRBV7-2
d_gene: -
CDR3aa: CASSSLDVSWHIQYF
CDR3nt: TGTGCCAGCAGCTCACTGGACGTAAGTTGGCACATTCAGTACTTC

abundance: -
j_gene: TRBJ2-5
v_gene: TRBV7-6
d_gene: TRBD2
CDR3aa: CASSLAGGYQETQYF
CDR3nt: TGTGCTAGCAGCTTAGCGGGGGGGTACCAAGAGACCCAGTACTTC

abundance: once
j_gene: TRBJ2-7
v_gene: TRBV4-1
d_gene: -
CDR3aa: CASSQDDTGRGNSPLHF
CDR3nt: TGCGCCAGCAGCCAAGATGACACAGGGAGAGGTAATTCACCCCTCCACTTC

abundance: -
j_gene: TRBJ1-1
v_gene: TRBV11-1
d_gene: TRBD1
CDR3aa: CASSPEGTGSDAFF
CDR3nt: TGTGCCAGCAGCCCTGAAGGGACAGGGTCCGACGCTTTCTTT

abundance: -
j_gene: TRBJ2-5
v_gene: TRBV12-3/TRBV12-4
d_gene: TRBD2
CDR3aa: CASSSWGVGLDPFF
CDR3nt: TGTGCCAGCAGTTCCTGGGGGGTCGGACTAGATCCGTTCTTC

abundance: -
j_gene: TRBJ2-4
v_gene: TRBV2
d_gene: -
CDR3aa: CASSAGSIQYF
CDR3nt: TGTGCCAGCAGTGCAGGGAGCATTCAGTACTTC

abundance: few
j_gene: TRBJ2-7
v_gene: TRBV11-2
d_gene: TRBD2
CDR3aa: CASSNALAGAHEQYF
CDR3nt: TGTGCCAGCAGCAACGCGTTAGCGGGAGCCCACGAGCAGTACTTC

abundance: few
j_gene: TRBJ1-2
v_gene: TRBV6-2/TRBV6-3
d_gene: -
CDR3aa: CASRLTVNYGYTF
CDR3nt: TGTGCCAGCAGGCTGACAGTTAACTATGGCTACACCTTC

abundance: -
j_gene: TRBJ1-1
v_gene: TRBV7-4
d_gene: -
CDR3aa: CASSLRSNTEAFF
CDR3nt: TGTGCCAGCAGCTTAAGGTCGAACACTGAAGCTTTCTTT

abundance: -
j_gene: TRBJ2-1
v_gene: TRBV6-1
d_gene: -
CDR3aa: CASSEGSAGRSSYNEQFF
CDR3nt: TGTGCCAGCAGTGAGGGTTCCGCGGGGCGCAGCTCCTACAATGAGCAGTTCTTC

abundance: -
j_gene: TRBJ2-3
v_gene: TRBV6-4
d_gene: -
CDR3aa: CASSQGGTQYF
CDR3nt: TGTGCCAGCAGTCAGGGAGGTACGCAGTATTTT

abundance: medium-sized
j_gene: TRBJ2-1
v_gene: TRBV7-9
d_gene: -
CDR3aa: CASSLGTGFYNSPLHF
CDR3nt: TGTGCCAGCAGCTTAGGTACAGGGTTCTATAATTCACCCCTCCACTTC

abundance: -
j_gene: TRBJ2-7
v_gene: TRBV6-1
d_gene: TRBD1
CDR3aa: CASSEAAGGLFEQYF
CDR3nt: TGTGCCAGCAGTGAAGCGGCAGGGGGCTTGTTCGAGCAGTACTTC

abundance: few
j_gene: TRBJ2-1
v_gene: TRBV7-2
d_gene: -
CDR3aa: CASSLNRGGDEQFF
CDR3nt: TGTGCCAGCAGCTTAAACCGCGGCGGGGATGAGCAGTTCTTC

abundance: -
j_gene: TRBJ2-3
v_gene: TRBV5-4
d_gene: -
CDR3aa: CASSSGGSTDTQYF
CDR3nt: TGTGCCAGCAGCTCAGGGGGGAGCACAGATACGCAGTATTTT

abundance: few
j_gene: TRBJ2-1
v_gene: TRBV7-8
d_gene: -
CDR3aa: CASSYLEGWVGEQFF
CDR3nt: TGTGCCAGCAGCTATTTGGAGGGATGGGTCGGGGAGCAGTTCTTC

abundance: -
j_gene: TRBJ2-7
v_gene: TRBV7-4
d_gene: -
CDR3aa: CASSYTGHPYEQYF
CDR3nt: TGTGCCAGCAGCTACACAGGGCACCCCTACGAGCAGTACTTC

abundance: -
j_gene: TRBJ2-7
v_gene: TRBV7-2
d_gene: TRBD1
CDR3aa: CASMGQGEYEQYF
CDR3nt: TGTGCCAGCATGGGACAGGGCGAATACGAGCAGTACTTC

abundance: -
j_gene: TRBJ2-1
v_gene: TRBV12-3/TRBV12-4
d_gene: TRBD2
CDR3aa: CASSPGTSGRGVF
CDR3nt: TGTGCCAGCAGTCCCGGGACTAGCGGGAGGGGGGTCTTC

abundance: -
j_gene: TRBJ2-5
v_gene: TRBV7-8
d_gene: -
CDR3aa: CASSYRGRGAHEQYF
CDR3nt: TGTGCCAGCAGCTATCGGGGCAGAGGGGCACATGAGCAGTACTTC

abundance: once
j_gene: TRBJ2-3
v_gene: TRBV7-6
d_gene: TRBD2
CDR3aa: CASSWDYSTDTQYF
CDR3nt: TGTGCCAGCAGCTGGGACTATAGCACAGATACGCAGTATTTT

abundance: -
j_gene: TRBJ1-2
v_gene: TRBV12-3/TRBV12-4
d_gene: TRBD1
CDR3aa: CASSLTGGRAYTF
CDR3nt: TGTGCCAGCAGTCTGACAGGGGGTAGAGCCTACACCTTC

abundance: -
j_gene: TRBJ2-1
v_gene: TRBV24-1
d_gene: -
CDR3aa: CATSVRADNEQFF
CDR3nt: TGTGCCACCAGTGTAAGGGCCGACAATGAGCAGTTCTTC

abundance: -
j_gene: TRBJ1-2
v_gene: TRBV7-2
d_gene: -
CDR3aa: CASSLEGGGYGYTF
CDR3nt: TGTGCCAGCAGCTTAGAAGGTGGGGGCTATGGCTACACCTTC

abundance: medium-sized
j_gene: TRBJ2-4
v_gene: TRBV12-3/TRBV12-4
d_gene: -
CDR3aa: CASSSGGGHISSPLHF
CDR3nt: TGTGCCAGCAGCTCAGGCGGTGGCCATATTTCTTCACCCCTCCACTTC

abundance: -
j_gene: TRBJ2-6
v_gene: TRBV6-5
d_gene: -
CDR3aa: CASSYSLGSGANVLTF
CDR3nt: TGTGCCAGCAGTTACTCGTTGGGGTCTGGGGCCAACGTCCTGACTTTC

abundance: -
j_gene: TRBJ1-5
v_gene: TRBV28
d_gene: -
CDR3aa: CASSLSPGGNQPQHF
CDR3nt: TGTGCCAGCAGTTTATCCCCGGGGGGCAATCAGCCCCAGCATTTT

abundance: few
j_gene: TRBJ2-1
v_gene: TRBV7-2
d_gene: -
CDR3aa: CASSSDLFSYNEQFF
CDR3nt: TGTGCCAGCAGCTCAGACTTGTTCTCCTACAATGAGCAGTTCTTC

abundance: -
j_gene: TRBJ1-5
v_gene: TRBV6-1
d_gene: TRBD1
CDR3aa: CASSESSGGYSNQPQHF
CDR3nt: TGTGCCAGCAGTGAAAGTTCAGGGGGTTATAGCAATCAGCCCCAGCATTTT

abundance: -
j_gene: TRBJ1-1
v_gene: TRBV7-2
d_gene: TRBD1
CDR3aa: CASSRSTGSNTEAFF
CDR3nt: TGTGCCAGCAGCCGCTCGACAGGGTCGAACACTGAAGCTTTCTTT

abundance: -
j_gene: TRBJ2-1
v_gene: TRBV7-3
d_gene: TRBD2
CDR3aa: CASSLKGAGTSTRSSYNEQFF
CDR3nt: TGTGCCAGCAGCTTAAAGGGAGCCGGGACTAGCACACGTTCTTCCTACAATGAGCAGTTCTTC

abundance: many
j_gene: TRBJ2-6
v_gene: TRBV11-2
d_gene: -
CDR3aa: CASSLSSGANVLTF
CDR3nt: TGTGCCAGCAGCTTATCCTCTGGGGCCAACGTCCTGACTTTC

abundance: -
j_gene: TRBJ2-7
v_gene: TRBV7-2
d_gene: TRBD2
CDR3aa: CASSRLAGAYEQYF
CDR3nt: TGTGCCAGCAGCCGACTAGCGGGGGCCTACGAGCAGTACTTC

abundance: few
j_gene: TRBJ2-7
v_gene: TRBV28
d_gene: TRBD2
CDR3aa: CASSKTSGVTYEQYF
CDR3nt: TGTGCCAGCAGTAAGACTAGCGGGGTGACCTACGAGCAGTACTTC

abundance: once
j_gene: TRBJ2-5
v_gene: TRBV20-1
d_gene: TRBD1
CDR3aa: CSARGDRGQETQYF
CDR3nt: TGCAGTGCTAGAGGCGACAGGGGCCAAGAGACCCAGTACTTC

abundance: many
j_gene: TRBJ1-2
v_gene: TRBV11-2
d_gene: -
CDR3aa: CASSRGGSYGYTF
CDR3nt: TGTGCCAGCAGCCGCGGGGGGTCCTATGGCTACACCTTC

abundance: -
j_gene: TRBJ2-5
v_gene: TRBV7-9
d_gene: TRBD2
CDR3aa: CASSLAIPGLAGGETQYF
CDR3nt: TGTGCCAGCAGCTTAGCGATCCCGGGACTAGCGGGGGGAGAGACCCAGTACTTC

abundance: -
j_gene: TRBJ2-1
v_gene: TRBV7-2
d_gene: -
CDR3aa: CASSLALAPSYNEQFF
CDR3nt: TGTGCCAGCAGCTTAGCGCTAGCGCCCTCCTACAATGAGCAGTTCTTC

abundance: -
j_gene: TRBJ2-2
v_gene: TRBV7-6
d_gene: -
CDR3aa: CASSLDGANTGELFF
CDR3nt: TGTGCTAGCAGCTTGGACGGAGCGAACACCGGGGAGCTGTTTTTT

abundance: medium-sized
j_gene: TRBJ2-3
v_gene: TRBV7-9
d_gene: TRBD2
CDR3aa: CASSRGLAGKYF
CDR3nt: TGTGCCAGCAGCCGGGGACTAGCGGGAAAGTATTTT

abundance: -
j_gene: TRBJ2-7
v_gene: TRBV7-2
d_gene: TRBD2
CDR3aa: CASSLGTSGRGYEQYF
CDR3nt: TGTGCCAGCAGCTTAGGGACTAGCGGGAGGGGGTACGAGCAGTACTTC